The next 8 T cell receptor beta chains were all read from a single sample in a study of sequential checkpoint blockade in melanoma. The treatment was: randomized to nivolumab then ipilimumab (arm A) or the reverse (arm B). TCRdb's copy holds only in-frame clones and misses some; the assay was immunoSEQ multiplex PCR. The sample includes over 9,500 clones, roughly four fifths of them seen just once. Sequencing was performed on CD8+ T cells sorted from blood (inferred from file names), taken from a patient given nivolumab and ipilimumab in sequence. The receptors were gathered from a human donor with melanoma.

The rearrangement links TRBV19 to TRBJ1-5, with TRBD1 identical over 8 bases. The germline CDR1 and CDR2 sequences are LNHDA and SQIVND (reference sequence). The CDR3 sequence is 15 residues long. Trimming took 1 base from V and 3 from J; bases not matched to a gene: 2. The CDR3: CASSIGDRFNQPQHF. The CDR3 DNA is TGTGCCAGTAGTATAGGGGACAGGTTCAATCAGCCCCAGCATTTT.

The V and J genes are TRBV28 and TRBJ2-3, with D unresolved. Trimming shortened V by 3 bases and J by 1 base, and 8 bases separated the two germline ends. This CDR3 has 14 residues. CDR1 and CDR2 (germline): MDHEN, SYDVKM. CDR3 amino acids: CASSFLLGTDTQYF. DNA for the CDR3: TGTGCCAGCAGTTTCCTTCTTGGCACAGATACGCAGTATTTT.

The V and J genes are TRBV27 and TRBJ1-1, with 7 bases aligning to TRBD1. This CDR3 spans 17 amino acids. After removal of 6 bases from V and 2 bases from J, the junction contained 15 bases not matched to a gene. Germline CDR1 and CDR2: MNHEY and SMNVEV (reference sequence). CDR3 in DNA: TGTGCCAGCAGGACTATTCGGGACAGATACCTTAACACTGAAGCTTTCTTT. Encoded protein: CASRTIRDRYLNTEAFF.

The chain recombines TRBV6-5 with TRBJ2-2, with TRBD2 as a possible D gene (6 bases). CDR1 is MNHEY, CDR2 SVGAGI, per germline. The CDR3 runs 15 residues. Trimming shortened V by 3 bases and J by 6 bases, and 14 bases separated the two germline ends. For the CDR3, the DNA is TGTGCCAGCAGTTATTTCGGGGGTAGAGCCGGGGAGCTGTTTTTT. This encodes CASSYFGGRAGELFF.

In this sample, this clone turned up a few times. This chain connects TRBV7-9 to TRBJ1-2; possibly TRBD1 for D (6 bases). Trimming took off 5 bases at V and 7 bases at J, with 17 bases between the two ends. The CDR3 extends over 14 amino acids. Germline V CDR1 and CDR2: SEHNR, FQNEAQ (reference sequence). CDR3 in amino acids: CASSVWEGVFGYTF. The CDR3 region has the DNA TGTGCCAGCAGCGTATGGGAGGGGGTTTTTGGCTACACCTTC.

J is TRBJ1-2 and V is TRBV7-3; D gene unclear. V was clipped by 10 bases and J by 2 bases, with 14 bases between them. The length of the CDR3 is 13 residues. Germline V CDR1 and CDR2: SGHTA, FQGTGA. In DNA form, the CDR3 reads TGTGCCAACTACCGGGAGCTGAACTATGGCTACACCTTC. Translation gives CANYRELNYGYTF.

The V call is TRBV4-2, the J call TRBJ1-2; 8 bases align to TRBD1. The CDR3 is 15 residues long. Germline values: CDR1 LGHNA, CDR2 YNFKEQ. V dropped 3 bases and J dropped 5; count of bases not matched to a gene: 8. Here the CDR3 reads CASSHPDRAGYGYTF. The CDR3 DNA is TGTGCCAGCAGCCATCCGGACAGGGCTGGGTATGGCTACACCTTC.

CDR3 loop: CASSTRPSWYGYGYTF. The CDR3, as DNA: TGTGCCAGCAGCACCCGCCCTTCTTGGTACGGCTATGGCTACACCTTC. This chain links TRBV21-1 with TRBJ1-2. TRBV21-1 is termed a pseudogene. This CDR3 spans 16 amino acids.